This entry lists 22 T cell receptor beta chains sequenced from one sample in a study of shared T cell receptors in the human thymus. The table came from immunoSEQ multiplex PCR; TCRdb's copy has only in-frame clones and leaves some out. The table records some 640,000 clones, more than 70% of them present only once. The sample was also linked to a second study, of human thymus T cells.

Sequenced: thymocytes. These receptors originate from a boy under three years old with a congenital heart defect.

The V call is TRBV27, the J call TRBJ1-4; D perhaps matches TRBD1 (6 bases). CDR1 is MNHEY, CDR2 SMNVEV, per germline (reference sequence). The CDR3 extends over 21 amino acids. V lost 0 bases, J lost 3 bases, and 26 bases lay in between. The CDR3 DNA reads as TGTGCCAGCAGTTTATCCCCACAGGGAGCTACCCGGGGTACATCTAATGAAAAACTGTTTTTT. This encodes CASSLSPQGATRGTSNEKLFF.

The table lists this clone with a count of one. V and J are TRBV14 and TRBJ1-1, with D maybe TRBD1 (6 bases). Deletions cut 6 bases from V and 1 base from J, with 21 bases between. Germline CDR1 SGHDN, CDR2 FVKESK. There are 17 residues in the CDR3. CDR3 protein: CASRPDRDTTQNTEAFF. CDR3 coding DNA: TGTGCCAGCAGACCAGACCGGGACACCACCCAGAACACTGAAGCTTTCTTT. The variable domain in full, with the rest retrieved from reference TRBV14 and TRBJ1-1, is EAGVTQFPSHSVIEKGQTVTLRCDPISGHDNLYWYRRVMGKEIKFLLHFVKESKQDESGMPNNRFLAERTGGTYSTLKVQPAELEDSGVYFCASRPDRDTTQNTEAFFGQGTRLTVV.

This chain links TRBV6-1 with TRBJ2-1; TRBD2 aligns across 11 bases. The CDR3 extends over 14 amino acids. Germline V gene data show CDR1 as MNHNS and CDR2 as SASEGT. The V and J ends lost 6 bases and 6 bases, in that order; junction bases with no gene match: 4. DNA for the CDR3: TGTGCCAGCAGGGTTAGCGGGGGGGGCAATGAGCAGTTCTTC. Amino acids: CASRVSGGGNEQFF.

This clone was recorded only once. The rearrangement joins TRBV5-6 to TRBJ2-1; 7 bases agree with TRBD1. The CDR3 spans 16 residues. CDR1 is SGHDT and CDR2 is YYEEEE in the germline V gene. The V and J ends lost 4 bases and 0 bases, in that order; junction bases with no gene match: 7. The DNA of the CDR3 is TGTGCCAGCAGCCTACTGCGGACAGGCTCCTACAATGAGCAGTTCTTC. Its protein product is CASSLLRTGSYNEQFF. The whole variable domain, filled in from reference TRBV5-6 and TRBJ2-1, reads DAGVTQSPTHLIKTRGQQVTLRCSPKSGHDTVSWYQQALGQGPQFIFQYYEEEERQRGNFPDRFSGHQFPNYSSELNVNALLLGDSALYLCASSLLRTGSYNEQFFGPGTRLTVL.

This chain joins TRBV19 and TRBJ1-5; TRBD1 aligns across 8 bases. This CDR3 spans 15 amino acids. In germline, CDR1 is LNHDA, CDR2 SQIVND (reference sequence). The V and J ends lost 7 bases and 3 bases, in that order; junction bases with no gene match: 8. The CDR3 here is CASTPDRVYNQPQHF. The CDR3 DNA reads as TGTGCCAGTACCCCGGACAGGGTCTACAATCAGCCCCAGCATTTT.

The chain employs TRBV2 and TRBJ2-2; 10 bases align to TRBD1. This CDR3 is 14 amino acids long. Trimming at V came to 8 bases and at J to 3 bases, leaving 3 bases not matched to a gene. Looked up from germline, CDR1 is SNHLY and CDR2 is FYNNEI. CDR3: CASLGQGDTGELFF. In DNA, the CDR3 is TGTGCCAGCCTCGGACAGGGGGACACCGGGGAGCTGTTTTTT.

This chain joins TRBV27 and TRBJ1-4; 7 bases are shared with TRBD1. The CDR3 has 15 amino acids. Germline trimming cut 3 bases from V and 4 bases from J; bases unmatched to any gene: 5. The germline V gene encodes CDR1 MNHEY and CDR2 SMNVEV (reference sequence). The CDR3 reads CASSLKDRSNEKLFF. The CDR3 DNA reads as TGTGCCAGCAGTTTGAAGGACAGGAGTAATGAAAAACTGTTTTTT.

V usage is TRBV4-3 and J usage is TRBJ2-7, with a possible D match to TRBD2 (6 bases). V dropped 7 bases and J dropped 3 bases, with 19 bases sitting between them. In germline, CDR1 is LGHNA, CDR2 YSLEER. The CDR3 has 15 amino acids. CDR3 sequence reads: CASTLGTGVDYEQYF. For the CDR3, the DNA is TGCGCCAGCACCCTTGGGACGGGGGTCGACTACGAGCAGTACTTC.

The chain has TRBV30 and TRBJ1-5, with unresolved D. Germline CDR1 and CDR2: GTSNPN and SVGIG (reference sequence). V lost 1 base to trimming and J lost 2 bases, with 12 bases between them. The CDR3 spans 15 residues. The CDR3 here is CAWSGAGDGNQPQHF. CDR3 bases: TGTGCCTGGAGTGGGGCAGGCGACGGCAATCAGCCCCAGCATTTT. Full variable domain (missing parts from reference TRBV30 and TRBJ1-5): SQTIHQWPATLVQPVGSPLSLECTVEGTSNPNLYWYRQAAGRGLQLLFYSVGIGQISSEVPQNLSASRPQDRQFILSSKKLLLSDSGFYLCAWSGAGDGNQPQHFGDGTRLSIL.

The J gene is TRBJ2-1, the V gene TRBV4-1; 7 bases map to TRBD2. CDR3 size: 17 residues. The V gene's germline CDR1 is MGHRA and CDR2 YSYEKL. With 2 bases clipped from V and 4 bases from J, the junction kept 11 bases outside the gene matches. The chain's CDR3 is CASSQSPLAVTYNEQFF. CDR3 in DNA: TGCGCCAGCAGCCAATCCCCTCTAGCGGTGACTTACAATGAGCAGTTCTTC.

V is TRBV28 and J is TRBJ1-5; the match to TRBD1 covers 7 bases. Germline lookup yields CDR1 MDHEN and CDR2 SYDVKM. The CDR3 is made up of 14 amino acids. V lost 6 bases, J lost 5 bases, and 7 bases stayed unmatched. Here the CDR3 DNA reads TGTGCCAGCAGGACACAGGGGTTCGATCAGCCCCAGCATTTT. Translation gives CASRTQGFDQPQHF.

The J gene is TRBJ2-7, the V gene TRBV5-1; TRBD2 agrees at 9 bases. The J segment lost 5 bases and the V segment lost 2 bases, leaving 5 bases of the junction unmatched. Per germline, CDR1 SGHRS and CDR2 YFSETQ. The CDR3 runs to 14 residues. CDR3 protein: CASSFNSGSHEQYF. For the CDR3, the DNA is TGCGCCAGCAGCTTTAATAGCGGGAGTCACGAGCAGTACTTC.

The count of this clone is one. The chain combines TRBV10-3 with TRBJ1-1; TRBD1 is a possible D gene (5 bases). There are 15 residues in the CDR3. Per germline, CDR1 ENHRY and CDR2 SYGVKD. The V end lost 0 bases, the J end lost 4 bases, and 12 bases lay between the germline ends. Here the CDR3 reads CAISESTRGGTEAFF. In nucleotides, the CDR3 is TGTGCCATCAGTGAGTCGACTCGGGGGGGCACTGAAGCTTTCTTT.

This rearrangement joins TRBV6-1 to TRBJ1-5; TRBD1 agrees at 10 bases. CDR1 is MNHNS, CDR2 SASEGT, per germline. Germline trimming cut 3 bases from V and 9 bases from J; bases unmatched to any gene: 11. CDR3 length: 16 amino acids. CDR3 in amino acids: CASSDIRQGARWPQHF. In nucleotides, the CDR3 is TGTGCCAGCAGTGATATACGACAGGGGGCTCGTTGGCCCCAGCATTTT.

The rearrangement uses TRBV5-4 and TRBJ2-7; TRBD2 agrees at 8 bases. Germline V gene data show CDR1 as SGHNT and CDR2 as YYREEE (reference sequence). V lost 3 bases, J lost 1 base, and 6 bases stayed unmatched. CDR3 length: 15 residues. CDR3 sequence reads: CASSYTSGASYEQYF. Written as DNA, the CDR3 is TGTGCCAGCAGCTATACTAGCGGAGCTTCCTACGAGCAGTACTTC.

The chain joins TRBV11-2 to TRBJ2-7; 8 nucleotides align to TRBD2. The CDR3 consists of 19 residues. Trimming took 0 bases from V and 2 from J; bases not matched to a gene: 15. Germline lookup yields CDR1 SGHAT and CDR2 FQNNGV. CDR3 sequence: CASSLDGGPGRGPTYEQYF. The DNA for the CDR3 is TGTGCCAGCAGCTTAGATGGGGGCCCCGGGAGGGGACCCACCTACGAGCAGTACTTC.

The genes are TRBV2 and TRBJ2-3; D is unresolved. Trimming took 2 bases from V and 3 from J, leaving 12 bases between them. Germline V CDR1 and CDR2: SNHLY, FYNNEI. This CDR3 region has 15 residues. CDR3: CASSELVAGTDTQYF. In DNA, the CDR3 is TGTGCCAGCAGTGAACTAGTAGCCGGTACAGATACGCAGTATTTT.

The chain recombines TRBV7-6 with TRBJ2-1; tentatively, D is TRBD1 (5 bases). The V end was cut by 1 base, the J end by 4 bases, with 17 bases between. Germline V lookup: CDR1 SGHVS, CDR2 FNYEAQ. The CDR3 totals 17 residues. The CDR3 here is CASSLEGPRKKYNEQFF. The CDR3, as DNA: TGTGCCAGCAGCTTAGAGGGGCCGAGAAAGAAGTACAATGAGCAGTTCTTC.

The rearrangement joins TRBV4-2 to TRBJ2-1; no definite D call. V was clipped by 4 bases and J by 8 bases, with 30 bases between them. The CDR3 contains 19 residues. Germline loops: CDR1 LGHNA, CDR2 YNFKEQ. The CDR3 loop is CASSPRRSRPPDIHHEQFF. DNA of the CDR3: TGTGCCAGCAGCCCAAGGAGATCCCGACCCCCAGATATCCACCATGAGCAGTTCTTC.

This clone was picked up a small number of times. This chain uses TRBV6-1 with TRBJ1-2, with TRBD1 matching 7 bases. V shed 1 base and J 1 base; nucleotides not matched to a gene: 6. CDR1 is MNHNS, CDR2 SASEGT, per germline. The CDR3 covers 16 residues. CDR3 amino acids: CASSEEYRGLNYGYTF. The CDR3 DNA reads TGTGCCAGCAGTGAAGAGTACAGGGGACTTAACTATGGCTACACCTTC.

This clone has a single count. The chain couples TRBV14 to TRBJ1-1, with 8 bases that match TRBD1. There are 14 residues in the CDR3. With 4 bases clipped from V and 10 bases from J, the junction kept 11 bases outside the gene matches. Germline lookup yields CDR1 SGHDN and CDR2 FVKESK. CDR3 sequence reads: CASSPRTGSSGAFF. CDR3 DNA sequence: TGTGCCAGCAGCCCGCGGACAGGGTCAAGCGGAGCTTTCTTT.

The V gene is TRBV1, the J gene TRBJ2-1; the table's D call, TRBD2, was not checked against the DNA. TRBV1 is a pseudogene. This CDR3 has 16 amino acids. The CDR3 nucleotides are TGCACCAGCAGCCAAGATCGGCCTAGCGGAGTCAATGAGCAGTTCTTC. Translating it yields CTSSQDRPSGVNEQFF.